This TCR beta chain was retrieved from a study of human T cells and chemical hapten exposure. General study points: Healthy individuals' immune responses may differ from those of donors, who had alopecia.

TCRdb reanalysed the RACE reads using MiXCR and keeps one entry per CDR3 protein. The repertoire holds 110,000 or so distinct CDR3 sequences, with less than 35% as singletons. Time point described: patch test 3, about 24 weeks after DPC sensitization. Treatment defined: therapeutic diphenylcyclopropenone sensitization with weekly scalp DPC. V shed 4 bases and J shed 4 bases, with 16 bases lying between them. Per germline, CDR1 MNHEY and CDR2 SMNVEV (reference sequence). The length of the CDR3 is 15 residues. About this clonotype: Its antigen is as yet unknown.

The J gene is TRBJ1-2, the V gene TRBV27; a weak D match, TRBD1 (6 bases). Here the sequenced sample was whole blood, taken in connection with sensitization to the hapten diphenylcyclopropenone (DPC). This TCR derives from a man aged 35 to 55 with alopecia areata. Some clones in this sample may be carry-over from other donors' samples. CDR3 amino acids: CASSSTSGAAYGYTF. CDR3 nucleotide sequence: TGTGCCAGCAGTTCCACTTCAGGGGCGGCCTATGGCTACACCTTC.